This entry lists 21 T cell receptor beta chains sequenced from one sample in a study of CD8 T cells in Susac syndrome. It was with random hexamers that about 0.45 to 1 ug RNA was reverse transcribed. Each CDR3 protein gets one entry after TCRdb re-called the immunoSEQ multiplex PCR reads with MiXCR. The sample includes 150,000 to 200,000 distinct CDR3 sequences, roughly 95% of them seen just once. The sequenced material came from CD4+ T cells from PBMCs. The receptors shown here come from a human donor in good health.

Only one count was recorded for this clonotype. This rearrangement joins TRBV5-1 to TRBJ2-7, with a weak D call TRBD2 (5 bases). This CDR3 contains 14 residues. Germline V gives CDR1 SGHRS, CDR2 YFSETQ. The ends were cut back, 0 bases at V and 3 bases at J, with 10 bases in the middle. The CDR3 sequence: CASSLEGGVYEQYF. CDR3 nucleotide sequence: TGCGCCAGCAGCTTGGAAGGAGGAGTCTACGAGCAGTACTTC.

This clonotype was observed a single time. In DNA, the CDR3 is TGTGCCAGCAGCCAAGGACTAGCGGGGCGCGGCGAGCAGTACTTC. This gives the protein CASSQGLAGRGEQYF. The rearrangement links TRBV14 to TRBJ2-7; TRBD2 agrees at 11 bases. V shed 1 base, J shed 6 bases, and the junction held 5 bases outside the gene matches. The CDR3 is 15 residues long. The V gene's germline CDR1 is SGHDN and CDR2 FVKESK.

J is TRBJ2-1 and V is TRBV5-4, with no clear D. Looked up from germline, CDR1 is SGHNT and CDR2 is YYREEE (reference sequence). The CDR3 is 13 amino acids. V was cut by 4 bases and J by 0 bases, with 5 bases left in between. CDR3 nucleotides: TGTGCCAGCAGCATGAGCTCCTACAATGAGCAGTTCTTC. This gives the protein CASSMSSYNEQFF.

The V and J genes are TRBV12-3 or TRBV12-4 and TRBJ1-6; D is unresolved. V shed 6 bases and J shed 8 bases, with 11 bases lying between them. The length of the CDR3 is 13 residues. This CDR3 is CASRDYGDSPLHF. The DNA for the CDR3 is TGTGCCAGCAGAGACTACGGGGATTCACCCCTCCACTTT.

The rearrangement links TRBV6-5 to TRBJ2-1; 8 bases are a match to TRBD2. V trimming: 5 bases; J trimming: 3 bases; junction bases outside the gene matches: 6. The germline CDR1 and CDR2 sequences are MNHEY and SVGAGI. This CDR3 region has 15 residues. The CDR3 sequence: CASSLRGDNYNEQFF. The CDR3 DNA sequence: TGTGCCAGCAGTCTGCGGGGGGATAACTACAATGAGCAGTTCTTC.

The chain recombines TRBV19 with TRBJ1-3; perhaps TRBD1 as D (5 bases). V was pared by 9 bases and J by 4 bases, with 10 bases between. CDR3 size: 12 residues. CDR1 is LNHDA and CDR2 is SQIVND in the germline V gene (reference sequence). The CDR3 sequence is CASAGFGNTIYF. CDR3 sequence (DNA): TGTGCCAGCGCAGGGTTCGGAAACACCATATATTTT.

This chain joins TRBV5-1 and TRBJ2-1, with D possibly being TRBD1 or TRBD2 (5 bases each). Deletions cut 4 bases from V and 5 bases from J, with 13 bases between. Germline assignment: CDR1 SGHRS and CDR2 YFSETQ. The CDR3 contains 14 residues. CDR3 loop: CASSPRDLDNEQFF. CDR3 nucleotide sequence: TGCGCCAGCAGCCCTAGGGACCTTGACAATGAGCAGTTCTTC.

The DNA for the CDR3 is TGTGCCAGCACTCTATTGACAGGGGGGGTCAGGAACACTGAAGCTTTCTTT. Encoded protein: CASTLLTGGVRNTEAFF. The chain links TRBV6-1 to TRBJ1-1; 9 positions agree with TRBD1. This CDR3 is built from 17 residues. The germline CDR1 and CDR2 sequences are MNHNS and SASEGT. The junction had 13 bases not matched to a gene; V was cut back by 7 bases and J by 1 base.

This rearrangement joins TRBV5-1 to TRBJ2-3; TRBD2 might be the D (6 bases). The V and J ends lost 4 bases and 4 bases respectively, with 13 bases between them. This CDR3 contains 14 residues. Germline V gives CDR1 SGHRS, CDR2 YFSETQ. In DNA, the CDR3 is TGCGCCAGCAGCCAAAATACTAGCCCAGATACGCAGTATTTT. Protein: CASSQNTSPDTQYF. Filled out from reference TRBV5-1 and TRBJ2-3, the complete variable domain reads KAGVTQTPRYLIKTRGQQVTLSCSPISGHRSVSWYQQTPGQGLQFLFEYFSETQRNKGNFPGRFSGRQFSNSRSEMNVSTLELGDSALYLCASSQNTSPDTQYFGPGTRLTVL.

The rearrangement joins TRBV29-1 to TRBJ1-1; D uncertain. The length of the CDR3 is 11 residues. The germline CDR1 and CDR2 sequences are SQVTM and ANQGSEA. V lost 6 bases to trimming and J lost 5 bases, with 10 bases between them. CDR3 protein: CSVYGGTEAFF. The CDR3 DNA reads TGCAGCGTCTACGGCGGGACTGAAGCTTTCTTT.

The rearrangement uses TRBV20-1 and TRBJ1-1, with 8 bases lining up with TRBD1. V gave up 0 bases and J gave up 4 bases; unmatched junction bases: 7. The CDR3 is 15 amino acids. Germline V gives CDR1 DFQATT, CDR2 SNEGSKA (reference sequence). The CDR3: CSAREGTGASTEAFF. In nucleotides, the CDR3 is TGCAGTGCTAGAGAGGGGACAGGCGCGAGCACTGAAGCTTTCTTT.

The chain joins TRBV12-3 or TRBV12-4 to TRBJ1-2, with D hard to call. V lost 4 bases, J lost 4 bases, and 7 bases lay in between. This CDR3 region has 12 residues. The CDR3 loop is CASSSLSYGYTF. The CDR3 nucleotides read TGTGCCAGCAGTTCTCTAAGCTATGGCTACACCTTC.

V and J are TRBV12-3 or TRBV12-4 and TRBJ1-5, with D perhaps matching TRBD1 (6 bases). This CDR3 has 18 residues. V gave up 6 bases and J gave up 2 bases, with 23 bases separating them. The CDR3 protein is CASSRRRGGGWGNQPQHF. CDR3 nucleotides: TGTGCCAGCAGCCGCCGGCGGGGGGGCGGCTGGGGCAATCAGCCCCAGCATTTT.

This chain links TRBV7-9 with TRBJ1-4; D remains unclear. The CDR3 totals 15 residues. Per the germline V gene, CDR1 is SEHNR and CDR2 is FQNEAQ (reference sequence). Trimming removed 6 bases from V and 0 bases from J, with 11 bases in between. The CDR3 reads CASRRSSATNEKLFF. CDR3 DNA: TGTGCCAGCAGACGATCCTCTGCAACTAATGAAAAACTGTTTTTT.

In its sample, this clonotype was seen a few times. Written as DNA, the CDR3 is TGTGCCAGCAGCTTAGTTACGGGACTAGGGGGCACCGGGGAGCTGTTTTTT. This gives the protein CASSLVTGLGGTGELFF. The chain employs TRBV7-8 and TRBJ2-2; 8 nucleotides line up with TRBD2. Per germline, CDR1 SGHVS and CDR2 FQNEAQ. With 1 base clipped from V and 4 bases from J, the junction kept 8 bases outside the gene matches. The CDR3 covers 17 residues.

V and J are TRBV5-1 and TRBJ1-6, with D perhaps matching TRBD1 (5 bases). CDR1 is SGHRS and CDR2 is YFSETQ in the germline V gene. This CDR3 region has 16 residues. Trimming took off 0 bases at V and 7 bases at J, with 14 bases between the two ends. This CDR3 is CASSLDRNTGNSPLHF. CDR3 in DNA: TGCGCCAGCAGCTTGGACAGGAATACGGGGAATTCACCCCTCCACTTT. Filled out from reference TRBV5-1 and TRBJ1-6, the complete variable domain reads KAGVTQTPRYLIKTRGQQVTLSCSPISGHRSVSWYQQTPGQGLQFLFEYFSETQRNKGNFPGRFSGRQFSNSRSEMNVSTLELGDSALYLCASSLDRNTGNSPLHFGNGTRLTVT.

The CDR3 reads CASSLLRGGDTQYF. CDR3 in DNA: TGTGCCAGCAGTTTATTAAGGGGTGGAGATACGCAGTATTTT. The rearrangement uses TRBV12-3 or TRBV12-4 and TRBJ2-3; a weak D match, TRBD1 (5 bases). CDR3 size: 14 residues. With 2 bases removed from V and 5 bases from J, the gap between germline ends came to 11 bases.

The chain combines TRBV20-1 with TRBJ2-7; no firm D call. This CDR3 is built from 14 residues. Trimming removed 4 bases at V and 3 bases at J, with 16 bases between. Germline CDR1 is DFQATT and CDR2 is SNEGSKA (reference sequence). CDR3 sequence: CSATTPGLIYEQYF. CDR3 nucleotides: TGCAGTGCTACTACACCGGGCCTCATCTACGAGCAGTACTTC.

The chain uses TRBV2 and TRBJ1-1, with TRBD1 matching over 9 bases. The CDR3 extends over 14 amino acids. Unmatched junction bases numbered 5, after V lost 6 bases and J lost 3 bases. The germline V gene has CDR1 SNHLY and CDR2 FYNNEI. The CDR3 reads CASSKGQGHTEAFF. The CDR3 region has the DNA TGTGCCAGCAGCAAGGGACAGGGACACACTGAAGCTTTCTTT.

This chain connects TRBV7-3 to TRBJ1-1; D unclear. The CDR3 is 13 residues long. Germline assignment: CDR1 SGHTA and CDR2 FQGTGA. The V gene lost 6 bases and the J gene lost 3 bases, with 11 bases spanning the gap. The CDR3 DNA sequence: TGTGCCAGCAGAAAAACGGGTGACACTGAAGCTTTCTTT. Residues: CASRKTGDTEAFF.

CDR3 protein: CASSSRQGNSPLHF. CDR3 coding DNA: TGCGCCAGCAGCTCACGACAGGGGAATTCACCCCTCCACTTT. The chain recombines TRBV5-1 with TRBJ1-6; 8 bases agree with TRBD1. Trimming at V came to 3 bases and at J to 7 bases, leaving 3 bases not matched to a gene. In germline, CDR1 is SGHRS, CDR2 YFSETQ. This CDR3 has 14 amino acids.